This TCR beta chain was captured by sequencing in a study of breast tumors, draining lymph nodes, adjacent tissues. MiXCR, applied by TCRdb to the multiplex PCR reads, yields one record per CDR3 protein. The sample records tens of thousands of distinct CDR3 sequences, roughly 24% being singletons. Findings of the study overall: Luminal-like breast cancer showed significantly greater tumor-nontumor repertoire similarity than basal-like breast cancer did. Tumor T cell lymph node origin was a supported hypothesis, not proven. Tumor repertoires ranked between lymph nodes and nontumor tissue in diversity, with V and J gene preferences.

This clonotype was recorded many times. Its target is unknown. V lost 1 base, J lost 7 bases, and 1 base stayed unmatched. The length of the CDR3 is 14 residues. The germline CDR1 and CDR2 sequences are LGHDT and YNNKEL (reference sequence). The V and J genes are TRBV3-1 and TRBJ2-1; the match to TRBD2 covers 10 bases. The clonotype comes from a female donor with breast cancer. Some clones in this sample may be carry-over from other donors' samples. The sample taken for sequencing was breast tumor tissue. CDR3 DNA sequence: TGTGCCAGCAGCCAAGCTAGCGGGGGTAATGAGCAGTTCTTC. Its protein is CASSQASGGNEQFF.